This TCR beta chain was found in a study of cytomegalovirus exposure and HLA in healthy donors. Points from the study as a whole: Subsequent analysis showed first-cohort TCR clusters tending to co-occur in some 110 validation repertoires. A classifier reportedly called cytomegalovirus status with high sensitivity and specificity. Most TCRs appeared rarely, but some public TCRs recurred in many donors.

As regards this clone: Its antigen remains unknown.

Produced via immunoSEQ multiplex PCR; TCRdb's table is partial and in-frame only. Of about 74,000 clones in the sample, 94% were seen once. The V gene end was trimmed by 4 bases and the J gene end by 2 bases; junction bases not matched to a gene: 6. From germline, CDR1 is LNHDA and CDR2 SQIVND (reference sequence). This CDR3 spans 17 amino acids. This chain uses TRBV19 with TRBJ2-6, with 9 bases fitting TRBD1. The clonotype comes from a man in his late teens or twenties in good health and CMV-seropositive. Sequenced sample: PBMCs. In DNA form, the CDR3 reads TGTGCCAGTAGTAGGGGGACAGGGTTAGCTGGGGCCAACGTCCTGACTTTC. Encoded protein: CASSRGTGLAGANVLTF.